This TCR beta chain was observed in a study of shared clonotypes between healthy human individuals. About the research overall: The donor pool was made up of a couple of women and a few men aged 18 to 49. Study-wide findings and caveats: An effect of sequencing depth on clonotype sharing among donors was expected.

None of the donors, who were healthy HIV-negative adults, had recently had acute infections or vaccinations. Each sample came from a Caucasian adult donor living in Nashville, Tennessee. CDR1 and CDR2 (germline): MNHEY, SVGAGI. V lost 4 bases to trimming and J lost 7 bases; unmatched junction nucleotides: 8. This CDR3 has 16 amino acids. Clones were sequenced by immunoSEQ multiplex PCR, and TCRdb holds only the in-frame ones, with some missing. The data contain 450,000 to 600,000 clones, 79% of them singletons. Regarding this clone: The target antigen is unknown.

The receptor was derived from a woman in her 40s in good health. Some clones in this sample may be carry-over from other donors' samples. The chain employs TRBV6-5 and TRBJ2-1; TRBD1 aligns across 12 bases. The sequenced material came from PBMCs. In DNA form, the CDR3 reads TGTGCCAGCAGTTCCCCGGGACAGGGGGCTAAAAATGAGCAGTTCTTC. Protein: CASSSPGQGAKNEQFF.